This passage covers 10 T cell receptor beta chains from one sample sequenced in a study of blood T cell repertoires in COVID-19. The repertoire was sequenced with immunoSEQ multiplex PCR; TCRdb's copy has only in-frame clones and lacks some. The sample shows over 200,000 clones, more than 75% of them seen only once. Sample: peripheral blood. The receptors were gathered from a man between 40 and 49 years old who had recovered from COVID-19.

J is TRBJ2-7 and V is TRBV7-9; no reliable D call. From germline, CDR1 is SEHNR and CDR2 FQNEAQ (reference sequence). There are 15 residues in the CDR3. Trimming removed 5 bases at V and 0 bases at J, with 14 bases between. The CDR3 DNA follows: TGTGCCAGCAGCACTCGCACCGACTCCTCCTACGAGCAGTACTTC. Translating it yields CASSTRTDSSYEQYF.

The rearrangement links TRBV3-1 (or the pseudogene TRBV3-2) to TRBJ1-1; D may be TRBD1 (6 bases). Germline assignment: CDR1 LGHDT and CDR2 YNNKEL (reference sequence). Trimming took off 8 bases at V and 5 bases at J, with 21 bases between the two ends. The CDR3 is made up of 15 amino acids. Written as DNA, the CDR3 is TGTGCCAGCCGGACACCGGGACACCAGGGGACTGAAGCTTTCTTT. Its protein product is CASRTPGHQGTEAFF.

The rearrangement uses TRBV7-2 and TRBJ2-7; the D is unclear. Germline V gene data show CDR1 as SGHTA and CDR2 as FQGNSA. Deletions cut 0 bases from V and 1 base from J, with 7 bases between. The CDR3 contains 14 residues. The CDR3 DNA sequence: TGTGCCAGCAGCTTAGCCCTAGTATCCTACGAGCAGTACTTC. Its protein product is CASSLALVSYEQYF.

This clone was seen a few times. V gene TRBV29-1 combines with J gene TRBJ2-2, with a possible D match to TRBD2 (6 bases). The germline V gene has CDR1 SQVTM and CDR2 ANQGSEA. This CDR3 has 17 amino acids. The ends were cut back, 0 bases at V and 6 bases at J, with 20 bases in the middle. CDR3 in DNA: TGCAGCGTTGAAGATCCGGTATCCAAAGGGGACTCCGGGGAGCTGTTTTTT. Translating it yields CSVEDPVSKGDSGELFF.

This chain joins TRBV11-2 and TRBJ2-5; 12 bases fit TRBD1. Trimming removed 5 bases from V and 1 base from J; junction bases left unmatched: 5. This CDR3 is 16 amino acids long. Per germline, CDR1 SGHAT and CDR2 FQNNGV. This CDR3 is CASSRRDRGRQETQYF. The CDR3, as DNA: TGTGCCAGCAGCCGCCGGGACAGGGGGCGCCAAGAGACCCAGTACTTC.

This clone has only a few counts. This chain joins TRBV27 and TRBJ2-1; 8 bases agree with TRBD2. CDR3 length equals 18 residues. CDR1 MNHEY and CDR2 SMNVEV come from the germline V gene (reference sequence). V lost 7 bases and J lost 2; bases outside the gene matches: 16. CDR3 DNA sequence: TGTGCCAGCAAGGGGTTGGGTGAGCGGGGGATACCCTACAATGAGCAGTTCTTC. This encodes CASKGLGERGIPYNEQFF.

To note about this clone: The same CDR3 also results from other DNA sequences found in this sample. J is TRBJ2-7 and V is TRBV19, with 9 nucleotides matching TRBD1. CDR1 LNHDA and CDR2 SQIVND come from the germline V gene (reference sequence). V shed 5 bases and J 0 bases; nucleotides not matched to a gene: 5. This CDR3 comprises 15 residues. The CDR3 region is CASSAGTGPSYEQYF. CDR3 coding DNA: TGTGCCAGTAGTGCCGGGACAGGGCCCTCCTACGAGCAGTACTTC. Using reference TRBV19 and TRBJ2-7 for the parts outside the CDR3, the full variable domain is DGGITQSPKYLFRKEGQNVTLSCEQNLNHDAMYWYRQDPGQGLRLIYYSQIVNDFQKGDIAEGYSVSREKKESFPLTVTSAQKNPTAFYLCASSAGTGPSYEQYFGPGTRLTVT.

The genes are TRBV2 and TRBJ2-5; D is possibly TRBD2 (7 bases). The CDR3 loop spans 13 amino acids. The V and J ends lost 3 bases and 5 bases respectively, with 10 bases between them. The germline V gene encodes CDR1 SNHLY and CDR2 FYNNEI. The CDR3 DNA is TGTGCCAGCAGTGACGGGGGGCAGGAGACCCAGTACTTC. It encodes CASSDGGQETQYF.

The CDR3 DNA sequence: TGTGCCAGCAGCGTAGGAAACAGCTACGAGCAGTACTTC. This sequence encodes CASSVGNSYEQYF. The chain uses TRBV9 and TRBJ2-7; D remains unclear. There are 13 residues in the CDR3. Germline CDR1 and CDR2: SGDLS and YYNGEE. The V end was cut by 0 bases, the J end by 3 bases, with 7 bases between.

The gene calls are TRBV7-2 and TRBJ2-3, with TRBD2 identical over 9 bases. The ends lost 0 bases at V and 1 base at J; junction bases unmatched: 8. Germline assignment: CDR1 SGHTA and CDR2 FQGNSA. The CDR3 loop spans 18 amino acids. CDR3 coding DNA: TGTGCCAGCAGCTTAGCGGGGAGCGCGGGAGGGGGCACAGATACGCAGTATTTT. It specifies CASSLAGSAGGGTDTQYF.